This is a list of T cell receptor beta chains from one sample in a study of T cell responses to AZD1222 COVID-19 vaccine. Profiled with immunoSEQ multiplex PCR; TCRdb holds only in-frame clones, not every one. The table shows about 120,000 clones, with around 90% occurring only once. The sample consisted of peripheral blood, taken 28 days after the second dose of the MenACWY control vaccine. These receptors were taken from an adult who received the MenACWY meningococcal vaccine as a control. The CDR3 runs from the conserved cysteine through the conserved F or W. The D gene is left open where the match is weak. Some rows mark clone size as missing; the rest say once, few, many or name a class of expanded clone.

TRBV18,TRBJ2-7,TRBD2,NA,TGTGCCAGCTCGCCGACTAGCGGGAGCTACGAGCAGTACTTC,CASSPTSGSYEQYF
TRBV18,TRBJ2-1,NA,NA,TGTGCCAGCTCAAATGGACTGTACAATGAGCAGTTCTTC,CASSNGLYNEQFF
TRBV19,TRBJ1-4,TRBD1,few,TGTGCCAGTAGTATAGGTACAGGGGAACCTGAAAAACTGTTTTTT,CASSIGTGEPEKLFF
TRBV6-5,TRBJ2-2,TRBD2,few,TGTGCCAGCGTAGCGGGGTACACCGGGGAGCTGTTTTTT,CASVAGYTGELFF
TRBV7-3,TRBJ2-1,TRBD1,few,TGTGCCAGCAGCGCCGACAGGGGGCATTACAATGAGCAGTTCTTC,CASSADRGHYNEQFF
TRBV18,TRBJ2-5,TRBD2,NA,TGTGCCAGCTCACTTCGGTTACTAGCGGGAGTTGGAGAGACCCAGTACTTC,CASSLRLLAGVGETQYF
TRBV3-1/TRBV3-2,TRBJ1-4,NA,once,TGTGCCAGCAGCCAAGCAAGGGGAATGGAAAAACTGTTTTTT,CASSQARGMEKLFF
TRBV23-1,TRBJ2-2,TRBD1,NA,TGCGCCAGCAGTCAATCGGGACAGGGGGCTACGAACACCGGGGAGCTGTTTTTT,CASSQSGQGATNTGELFF
TRBV24-1,TRBJ1-4,NA,medium-sized,TGTGCCACCAGCGATAGCCGGGCCAGAGATGAAAAACTGTTTTTT,CATSDSRARDEKLFF
TRBV5-6,TRBJ2-1,NA,NA,TGTGCCAGCAGCTTGGCTGGTTTTTTGTACAATGAGCAGTTCTTC,CASSLAGFLYNEQFF
TRBV12-3/TRBV12-4,TRBJ1-5,NA,NA,TGTGCCAGCACTTTTTGGGAGGATCAGCCCCAGCATTTT,CASTFWEDQPQHF
TRBV2,TRBJ2-1,NA,NA,TGTGCCAGCTTGAAGGCAAGCTCCTACAATGAGCAGTTCTTC,CASLKASSYNEQFF
TRBV28,TRBJ2-5,NA,NA,TGTGCCAGCAGGCGGACAGTCCGCCAAGAGACCCAGTACTTC,CASRRTVRQETQYF
TRBV18,TRBJ2-5,NA,NA,TGTGCCAGCTCACCATTCCAGCGGAGCCAAGAGACCCAGTACTTC,CASSPFQRSQETQYF
TRBV3-1/TRBV3-2,TRBJ2-3,TRBD2,NA,TGTGCCAGCAGCCAGACTAGCGGGACCACAGATACGCAGTATTTT,CASSQTSGTTDTQYF
TRBV19,TRBJ2-1,TRBD1,NA,TGTGCCAGTAGACAACACAGGGGCATCTCCTACAATGAGCAGTTCTTC,CASRQHRGISYNEQFF
TRBV5-1,TRBJ2-3,TRBD2,once,TGCGCCAGCAGCTTGGCCCAGGGACTATACACAGATACGCAGTATTTT,CASSLAQGLYTDTQYF
TRBV4-1,TRBJ2-7,NA,NA,TGCGCCAGCAGCCAAGATTCGAGCGGCCTAACCTACGAGCAGTACTTC,CASSQDSSGLTYEQYF
TRBV21-1,TRBJ1-1,NA,NA,TGTGCCAGCAGCAACAACAGAAGGAACGGAACCACTGAAGCTTTCTTT,CASSNNRRNGTTEAFF
TRBV18,TRBJ1-1,TRBD1,NA,TGTGCCAGCTCACCCAGACAGGGAGGGGATACTGAAGCTTTCTTT,CASSPRQGGDTEAFF
TRBV19,TRBJ2-5,NA,NA,TGTGCCAGTAGTATCACCGGCAGAGAGACCCAGTACTTC,CASSITGRETQYF
TRBV10-1,TRBJ2-5,TRBD2,NA,TGCGCCAGCAGTGAAAGACGAGCGGGGGGCCAAGAGACCCAGTACTTC,CASSERRAGGQETQYF
TRBV6-5,TRBJ1-1,NA,NA,TGTGCCAGCAGTTACGTTGGGGGCGTGGGCACTGAAGCTTTCTTT,CASSYVGGVGTEAFF
TRBV7-2,TRBJ2-7,NA,NA,TGTGCCAGCAGGGCCTCGAACAGGCGCTACGAGCAGTACTTC,CASRASNRRYEQYF
TRBV5-6,TRBJ2-1,NA,NA,TGTGCCAGCATGGTGGGAGGAGGCAATGAGCAGTTCTTC,CASMVGGGNEQFF